This entry is about one TCR beta chain. TCRdb's copy holds only in-frame clones and misses some; the assay was immunoSEQ multiplex PCR. The repertoire holds roughly 400,000 clones, nearly 90% seen once, with 1.4% to 1.5% in the top ten. The sample comes from a study of blood T cell repertoires in COVID-19. Study overall: Acute and convalescent COVID-19 specimens originated in the United States, Italy and Spain.

Those who participated ranged in age from 18 to 89 years and resided in about two dozen US areas. Assignment of participants to cohorts was predicated upon participant-reported clinical history. Trimming pared 4 bases from V and 12 bases from J, leaving 13 bases between. This CDR3 has 11 residues. Germline lookup yields CDR1 MNHEY and CDR2 SMNVEV (reference sequence). The V call is TRBV27, the J call TRBJ2-7, with D perhaps TRBD2 (6 bases). This sequence was found in a woman younger than 35 who had been exposed to COVID-19. The specimen sequenced was PBMCs or T cells enriched from blood (not recorded which). The CDR3 DNA follows: TGTGCCAGCAGTTCCCAGCGGGTGGTGTACTTC. This translates into CASSSQRVVYF.